These T cell receptor beta chains were read from a single sample in a study of T cell responses to AZD1222 COVID-19 vaccine. Repertoires were generated with immunoSEQ multiplex PCR, while TCRdb's copy carries only in-frame clones and drops some. There are 150,000 or so clones in the sample; approximately 90% occur only once, and less than 4.5% lies in the top ten. The source was peripheral blood, collected on day 0 of AZD1222 vaccination. These TCRs come from an adult in good health. Each CDR3 is given without its conserved first and last residue. Clone size is not always given. Where it is, it says once, few, many or a class for expanded clones.

TRBV29-1	NA	SVGWGRNTEAF
TRBV28	NA	ASSLYPPDRAGANVLT
TRBV6-5	NA	ASTENGSPEQY
TRBV30	NA	AWSRRGGRGNTQY
TRBV7-2	NA	ASSLEAGGYEQY
TRBV9	NA	ASSVSGANEKLF
TRBV6-5	NA	ASNTPGGWGTEAF
TRBV11-2	NA	ASSLISSYEQY
TRBV19	NA	ASSIDLLGVGDTQY
TRBV24-1	NA	ATSDLPGPRCEQY
TRBV9	few	ASSAEGGLGSPLH
TRBV21-1	NA	ASSIRTSGRRNSYEQY
TRBV7-9	NA	ASSLVRGLGVSTEAF
TRBV4-1	NA	ASSPGSGYT
TRBV19	NA	ASNLGGTEAF
TRBV7-9	NA	ASSQSVQGKAF
TRBV12-3/TRBV12-4	NA	ASSGDRGEKQY
TRBV11-2	NA	ASSFSSPSIEKLF
TRBV6-5	NA	ASSAGRLGYEQY
TRBV3-1/TRBV3-2	once	ASSQVNNYGYT
TRBV10-3	NA	AISDDRSDQPQH
TRBV10-1	NA	ASIEKGQGLTEAF
TRBV19	NA	ASGGGQGPNNQPQH
TRBV27	NA	ASAGTGNSELF
TRBV24-1	NA	ATSDPMTSGSRF
TRBV5-1	NA	ASSRGGADYGYT
TRBV9	NA	ASSTRDGYEQY
TRBV6-1	NA	ASSGRQGFRTDTQY
TRBV12-3/TRBV12-4	few	ASSSQEGSEAF
TRBV27	NA	ASSSEGVAAYNEQF
TRBV5-4	NA	ASSLVTSLNTQY
TRBV2	NA	ASSGTDYGYT
TRBV9	once	ASSVVSSGPNEQF
TRBV6-5	NA	ASSYLPGSYNSPLH
TRBV7-2	NA	ASSEQGGEKLF
TRBV5-1	NA	ASSATGLGEQY
TRBV27	NA	ASSLDRGTKNIQY
TRBV19	NA	ASSILARYQPQH
TRBV2	NA	ASVTGKYEQY
TRBV5-4	NA	ASSLAGSSYNSPLH
TRBV9	few	ASSPTGTTNEQF
TRBV10-3	NA	AIRGNGRSDEQF
TRBV4-2	NA	ASSQDNRGTYNEQF
TRBV3-1/TRBV3-2	NA	ASSRSEGREAF
TRBV7-2	NA	ASSLGGIPYEQY
TRBV5-1	once	ASSVPDIHEQF
TRBV11-2	NA	ASSLTHNPADESYT
TRBV27	NA	ASSARQGTNYGYT
TRBV7-8	NA	ASSLSGSGTYEQY
TRBV30	NA	AWMLGKVSGAGDTIY